The next 12 T cell receptor beta chains were all read from a single sample in a study of low-dose radiotherapy and immunotherapy resistance in tumors. With TRAV- and TRBV-specific primers, first-strand cDNA was made, covering the alpha and beta chains. The authors ran 20 PCR cycles to amplify TCRs with a constant-region primer and V-primer adapter. From the reads, TCRdb called clonotypes with MiXCR, one entry per CDR3 protein. The table includes roughly 95,000 distinct CDR3 sequences, 20% to 25% detected once. Sample time point: after trial treatment. Treatment meaning: LDRT plus nivolumab, ipilimumab, low-dose cyclophosphamide and aspirin (RACIN trial). This sample comprised PBMCs, obtained after low-dose radiotherapy plus immunotherapy. The receptors were sampled from a female donor with ovarian cancer.

This clonotype has ten or more counts. The chain carries TRBV28 and TRBJ2-7; 13 nucleotides agree with TRBD2. V shed 3 bases, J shed 2 bases, and the junction held 1 base outside the gene matches. The CDR3 has 15 amino acids. CDR1 and CDR2 from the germline V gene are MDHEN and SYDVKM. In DNA, the CDR3 is TGTGCCAGCAGTTTGACTAGCGGGGGGACCTACGAGCAGTACTTC. Amino acid sequence: CASSLTSGGTYEQYF.

This clonotype was observed many times. This chain uses TRBV7-9 with TRBJ2-3; maybe TRBD2 (6 bases). The germline V gene has CDR1 SEHNR and CDR2 FQNEAQ (reference sequence). The CDR3 covers 14 residues. V shed 6 bases and J shed 4 bases, with 14 bases lying between them. The CDR3 DNA reads as TGTGCCAGCAGGGGCTCGGGGGAAGCAGATACGCAGTATTTT. Protein: CASRGSGEADTQYF.

This clonotype has at least ten counts. The rearrangement joins TRBV27 to TRBJ2-1; 10 nucleotides line up with TRBD2. The CDR3 is 17 amino acids. Looked up from germline, CDR1 is MNHEY and CDR2 is SMNVEV (reference sequence). V lost 1 base to trimming and J lost 4 bases; unmatched junction nucleotides: 7. This CDR3 is CASSLFRLAGGYNEQFF. For the CDR3, the DNA is TGTGCCAGCAGTTTATTTAGGTTAGCGGGAGGTTACAATGAGCAGTTCTTC.

This clonotype was observed many times. V and J are TRBV3-1 and TRBJ2-3, with 13 bases fitting TRBD2. Germline CDR1 and CDR2: LGHDT and YNNKEL (reference sequence). J gave up 4 bases and V 0 bases, and 4 bases lay outside the gene matches. The CDR3 sequence is 17 residues long. The CDR3 DNA sequence: TGTGCCAGCAGCCAAGACACTAGCGGGAGGGGAGCAGATACGCAGTATTTT. Translation gives CASSQDTSGRGADTQYF.

This clonotype was observed many times. The rearrangement joins TRBV4-3 to TRBJ1-2; the D gene is possibly TRBD1 (6 bases). V shed 0 bases and J shed 4 bases, with 18 bases lying between them. Germline V lookup: CDR1 LGHNA, CDR2 YSLEER. This CDR3 region has 17 residues. CDR3 bases: TGCGCCAGCAGCCAAGAAGGGGGTGGTGCCGCGGTCTATGGCTACACCTTC. Protein product: CASSQEGGGAAVYGYTF.

In its sample, this clonotype was seen many times. The V call is TRBV2, the J call TRBJ2-5; D uncertain. Per the germline V gene, CDR1 is SNHLY and CDR2 is FYNNEI. The CDR3 totals 11 residues. The V end was cut by 6 bases, the J end by 4 bases, with 6 bases between. The CDR3 nucleotides are TGTGCCAGCAGGTTGGGAGAGACCCAGTACTTC. Its protein product is CASRLGETQYF.

Details on this clonotype: A read error is possible here, since a much larger clone lies one base away. The chain recombines TRBV6-2 or TRBV6-3 with TRBJ2-1, with unresolved D. The CDR3 totals 16 residues. Germline CDR1 reads MNHEY; CDR2 reads SVGEGT. The germline V and J ends were trimmed by 8 bases and 6 bases, with 23 bases remaining between them. As DNA, the CDR3 is TGTGCCAGCCTGGCAGGCGGTAAGGTCATCTTCAATGAGCAGTTCTTC. It codes for CASLAGGKVIFNEQFF.

This clonotype has at least ten counts. V gene TRBV28 combines with J gene TRBJ1-4, with D hard to call. This CDR3 is 15 amino acids long. V lost 7 bases, J lost 5 bases, and 17 bases lay in between. CDR1 is MDHEN, CDR2 SYDVKM, per germline. CDR3 nucleotides: TGTGCCAGCAACCCTTCGAGTATGGCGAATGAAAAACTGTTTTTT. Translating it yields CASNPSSMANEKLFF.

The sample holds many counts of this clonotype. V gene TRBV29-1 combines with J gene TRBJ1-1; D remains unclear. With 7 bases removed from V and 3 bases from J, the gap between germline ends came to 6 bases. Looked up from germline, CDR1 is SQVTM and CDR2 is ANQGSEA. The CDR3 length is 10 residues. The CDR3 spells CSGEYTEAFF. The CDR3 region has the DNA TGCAGCGGGGAGTACACTGAAGCTTTCTTT.

Comments on this clonotype: A single base is all that separates this from a far larger clone, so a read error is likely. The rearrangement uses TRBV5-1 and TRBJ2-7; 14 nucleotides match TRBD2. V shed 1 base and J 7 bases; nucleotides not matched to a gene: 16. Germline V gene data show CDR1 as SGHRS and CDR2 as YFSETQ. This CDR3 is 19 amino acids long. CDR3 coding DNA: TGCGCCAGCAGCTTGTCAGGGACGGCGGGACTAGCGGGGGACAATGAGCAGTACTTC. Its translation is CASSLSGTAGLAGDNEQYF.

The chain employs TRBV20-1 and TRBJ2-2, with D possibly being TRBD2 (5 bases). With 3 bases removed from V and 1 base from J, the gap between germline ends came to 12 bases. There are 15 residues in the CDR3. CDR1 is DFQATT and CDR2 is SNEGSKA in the germline V gene (reference sequence). CDR3 coding DNA: TGCAGTGCTAGTAAAGGACTGGGGAACACCGGGGAGCTGTTTTTT. It is translated as CSASKGLGNTGELFF.

A word on this clonotype: A read error may be the cause here, since a much bigger clone is one base away. This chain joins TRBV29-1 and TRBJ1-1, with 12 bases that match TRBD1. Germline V gives CDR1 SQVTM, CDR2 ANQGSEA. CDR3 length: 14 residues. The CDR3 DNA reads as TGCAGCGGGGGACAGGGGGCGTGGAACACTGAAGCTTCCTTT. Amino acid sequence: CSGGQGAWNTEASF.